This T cell receptor beta chain was sequenced during a study of control samples from healthy donors and cancer patients. There are a few counts of this clone. Sequencing was performed with immunoSEQ multiplex PCR; in TCRdb, only in-frame clones are kept and a portion is missing. Among about 100,000 clones listed, about 82% were seen once. The CDR3 is 14 residues long. CDR1 and CDR2 from the germline V gene are SGDLS and YYNGEE. V lost 1 base, J lost 6 bases, and 2 bases stayed unmatched. The source material was blood. The source of this sequence is a man aged 25-45 years in good health. The V call is TRBV9, the J call TRBJ2-1; 9 bases line up with TRBD2. CDR3 residues: CASSVLAGSNEQFF. CDR3 sequence (DNA): TGTGCCAGCAGCGTACTAGCGGGGTCCAATGAGCAGTTCTTC.